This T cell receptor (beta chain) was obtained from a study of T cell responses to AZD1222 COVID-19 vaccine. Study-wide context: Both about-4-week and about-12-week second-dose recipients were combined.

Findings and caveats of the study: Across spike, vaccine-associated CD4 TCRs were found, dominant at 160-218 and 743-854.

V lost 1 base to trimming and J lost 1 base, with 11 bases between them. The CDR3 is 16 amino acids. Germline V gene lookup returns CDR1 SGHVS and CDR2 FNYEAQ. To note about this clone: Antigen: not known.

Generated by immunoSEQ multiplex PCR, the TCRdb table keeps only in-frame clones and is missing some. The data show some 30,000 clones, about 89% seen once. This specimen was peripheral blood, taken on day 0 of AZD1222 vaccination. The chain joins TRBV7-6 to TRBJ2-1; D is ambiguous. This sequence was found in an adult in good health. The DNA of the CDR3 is TGTGCCAGCAGCTTAGGAAAGACTCCATCCTACAATGAGCAGTTCTTC. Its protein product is CASSLGKTPSYNEQFF.